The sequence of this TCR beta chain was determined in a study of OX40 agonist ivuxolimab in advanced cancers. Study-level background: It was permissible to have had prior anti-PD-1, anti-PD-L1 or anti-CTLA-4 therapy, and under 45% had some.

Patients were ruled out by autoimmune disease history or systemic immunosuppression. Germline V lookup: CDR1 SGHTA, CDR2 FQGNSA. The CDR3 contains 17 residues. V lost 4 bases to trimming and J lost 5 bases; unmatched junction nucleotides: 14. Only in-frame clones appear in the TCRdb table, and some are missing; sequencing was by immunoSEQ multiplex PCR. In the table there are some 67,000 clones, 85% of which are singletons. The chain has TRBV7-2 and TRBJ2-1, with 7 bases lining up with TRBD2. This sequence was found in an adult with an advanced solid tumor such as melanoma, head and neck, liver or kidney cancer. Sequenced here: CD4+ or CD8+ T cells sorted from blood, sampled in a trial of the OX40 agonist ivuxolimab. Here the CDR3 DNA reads TGTGCCAGCAGCTCAAGATCCCCGGGGGGTGGGAACAATGAGCAGTTCTTC. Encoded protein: CASSSRSPGGGNNEQFF.